This T cell receptor beta chain originates from a study of blood T cell repertoires in COVID-19. Study details: The United States, Italy and Spain were the sources of the acute and convalescent COVID-19 samples. The cDNA or gDNA used as material had been derived from T cells, B-cell-depleted T cells, or PBMCs.

Sequenced by immunoSEQ multiplex PCR; TCRdb stores in-frame clones only, minus some. Found here are 200,000 or so clones, 75% to 90% of them singletons; the top ten hold roughly 4.9%. CDR3 length equals 13 residues. Germline V gene data show CDR1 as SEHNR and CDR2 as FQNEAQ (reference sequence). The V and J ends lost 5 bases and 2 bases respectively, with 9 bases between them. This clone has just one count. This clonotype originated in a human donor in a cohort sampled during active COVID-19. The chain recombines TRBV7-9 with TRBJ1-2; D possibly corresponds to TRBD1 (6 bases). The sample was peripheral blood. The CDR3 DNA sequence: TGTGCCAGCAGCACGGACAGAAACTATGGCTACACCTTC. Amino acid sequence: CASSTDRNYGYTF.